Below are 28 T cell receptor beta chains sequenced from a single sample in a study of T cells in Graves' hyperthyroidism and ophthalmopathy. Amplified TCR beta CDR3 regions came from RNA transcripts. TCR CDR3 regions were first amplified by RT-PCR with HTBI primers. MiXCR, run by TCRdb on the multiplex PCR reads, gives a single entry per CDR3 protein. Of approximately 330,000 distinct CDR3 sequences listed, roughly 15% were seen once; the top ten hold approximately 35%. The sequencing sample was made of blood. The source is a woman aged 40 to 50 with Graves' ophthalmopathy.

The chain carries TRBV3-1 and TRBJ2-7; 7 bases line up with TRBD1. This CDR3 has 18 residues. Trimming at V came to 1 base and at J to 0 bases, leaving 12 bases not matched to a gene. Germline CDR1 reads LGHDT; CDR2 reads YNNKEL (reference sequence). CDR3 loop: CASSQVAGDRDSSYEQYF. The CDR3 DNA reads TGTGCCAGCAGCCAAGTCGCCGGAGACCGGGACAGCTCCTACGAGCAGTACTTC.

The rearrangement joins TRBV15 to TRBJ1-1; D is ambiguous. Deletions cut 4 bases from V and 10 bases from J, with 13 bases between. Germline CDR1 and CDR2: LNHNV and YYDKDF (reference sequence). This CDR3 spans 12 amino acids. The CDR3 DNA follows: TGTGCCACCAGCACTCCCGGGCCGAGAGCTTTCTTT. Residues: CATSTPGPRAFF.

About this clonotype itself: The junction shows a germline mismatch at one end, possibly a read error. The chain couples TRBV7-9 to TRBJ2-5, with 7 positions matching TRBD1. Germline CDR1 and CDR2: SEHNR and FQNEAQ (reference sequence). There are 14 residues in the CDR3. The chain's CDR3 is CASTLDRVGEAQYF. In DNA form, the CDR3 reads TGTGCCAGCACCTTAGACAGGGTAGGCGAGGCCCAGTACTTC.

The chain recombines TRBV6-9 with TRBJ2-5; 7 bases map to TRBD1. V gave up 2 bases and J gave up 5 bases; unmatched junction bases: 5. This CDR3 contains 14 residues. Germline CDR1 and CDR2: MNHGY and SVAAGI. CDR3 amino acids: CASSYRGGGETQYF. CDR3 in DNA: TGTGCCAGCAGTTATAGAGGGGGCGGGGAGACCCAGTACTTC.

As to this clonotype: This may be a read error, as it is one base from a much larger clone. No conserved phenylalanine or tryptophan ends this CDR3, so it is likely a read error. The chain couples TRBV6-1 to TRBJ1-2, with a weak D call TRBD1 (6 bases). CDR1 is MNHNS, CDR2 SASEGT, per germline. V was cut by 10 bases and J by 4 bases, with 10 bases left in between. CDR3 length: 11 amino acids. As DNA, the CDR3 is TGTGCCACCACGACAGGCTATGGCTACACCCTC. Translating gives CATTTGYGYTL.

J is TRBJ2-2 and V is TRBV4-2, with TRBD2 identical over 8 bases. This CDR3 spans 16 amino acids. Germline V lookup: CDR1 LGHNA, CDR2 YNFKEQ. V shed 2 bases, J shed 3 bases, and the junction held 5 bases outside the gene matches. The CDR3 nucleotides are TGTGCCAGCAGCCAACGGGAGGGATCCGACACCGGGGAGCTGTTTTTT. Amino acids: CASSQREGSDTGELFF.

The chain employs TRBV3-1 and TRBJ2-2; D call uncertain. The V and J ends lost 2 bases and 0 bases respectively, with 1 base between them. Per germline, CDR1 LGHDT and CDR2 YNNKEL (reference sequence). This CDR3 has 13 amino acids. CDR3 DNA: TGTGCCAGCAGCCAAACGAACACCGGGGAGCTGTTTTTT. It yields the protein CASSQTNTGELFF.

This clonotype was recorded at least ten times. CDR3 nucleotides: TGTGCCAGCAGCTTGTGGACAGGGGACGGAGGCTATGGCTACACCTTC. Protein: CASSLWTGDGGYGYTF. The chain couples TRBV7-8 to TRBJ1-2; 9 nucleotides match TRBD1. With V trimmed by 3 bases and J by 4 bases, 9 bases remained unmatched. This CDR3 spans 16 amino acids. Germline loops: CDR1 SGHVS, CDR2 FQNEAQ.

There are a few counts of this clonotype. The chain recombines TRBV24-1 with TRBJ2-5, with D possibly being TRBD2 (5 bases). Trimming took off 3 bases at V and 2 bases at J, with 15 bases between the two ends. Germline CDR1 reads KGHDR; CDR2 reads SFDVKD. The CDR3 runs 16 residues. The CDR3 protein is CATSDPRPGIQETQYF. CDR3 sequence (DNA): TGTGCCACCAGTGATCCGAGGCCGGGAATACAAGAGACCCAGTACTTC.

The chain joins TRBV7-9 to TRBJ2-3, with D perhaps matching TRBD2 (6 bases). The CDR3 is 14 amino acids. Germline lookup yields CDR1 SEHNR and CDR2 FQNEAQ (reference sequence). The germline V and J ends were trimmed by 6 bases and 2 bases, with 12 bases remaining between them. This chain's CDR3 is CASSGTFDTDTQYF. CDR3 nucleotide sequence: TGTGCCAGCAGTGGGACTTTTGACACAGATACGCAGTATTTT. Together with reference TRBV7-9 and TRBJ2-3, the CDR3 gives the full variable domain: DTGVSQNPRHKITKRGQNVTFRCDPISEHNRLYWYRQTLGQGPEFLTYFQNEAQLEKSRLLSDRFSAERPKGSFSTLEIQRTEQGDSAMYLCASSGTFDTDTQYFGPGTRLTVL.

This sequence joins TRBV20-1 and TRBJ2-1; D may be TRBD1 or TRBD2 (5 bases each). This CDR3 is built from 12 residues. Germline V CDR1 and CDR2: DFQATT, SNEGSKA (reference sequence). The V end lost 7 bases, the J end lost 7 bases, and 14 bases lay between the germline ends. As DNA, the CDR3 is TGCAGTGTTCGGGGACCGCAGAATGAGCAGTTCTTC. Translation: CSVRGPQNEQFF.

This clonotype has only a few counts. The chain couples TRBV2 to TRBJ2-7; TRBD1 agrees at 11 bases. The CDR3 is 14 amino acids. Germline V CDR1 and CDR2: SNHLY, FYNNEI. V dropped 5 bases and J dropped 7; count of bases not matched to a gene: 7. The CDR3 reads CASSLRTGGGEQYF. DNA of the CDR3: TGTGCCAGCAGTCTTCGGACAGGGGGCGGTGAGCAGTACTTC.

This clonotype was counted ten times or more. This chain joins TRBV6-1 and TRBJ1-2; 7 bases agree with TRBD1. The CDR3 is 15 residues long. The germline gives CDR1 MNHNS, CDR2 SASEGT. With 6 bases clipped from V and 6 bases from J, the junction kept 13 bases outside the gene matches. The CDR3 is CASRGLRQGLDGYTF. CDR3 nucleotide sequence: TGTGCCAGCAGAGGTCTGCGACAGGGTCTGGATGGCTACACCTTC.

This clonotype has just a few counts. The chain couples TRBV5-8 to TRBJ1-5, with 7 bases fitting TRBD1. This CDR3 spans 16 amino acids. V lost 5 bases, J lost 1 base, and 9 bases stayed unmatched. Germline-derived CDR1 and CDR2 are SGHTS and YDEGEE. CDR3 region: CASSYLTGVSNQPQHF. In nucleotides, the CDR3 is TGTGCCAGCAGTTATCTTACAGGGGTGAGCAATCAGCCCCAGCATTTT.

This clonotype was observed at least ten times. The chain recombines TRBV28 with TRBJ2-1; 10 bases match TRBD2. CDR1 and CDR2 from the germline V gene are MDHEN and SYDVKM. The junction had 16 bases not matched to a gene; V was cut back by 3 bases and J by 8 bases. This CDR3 has 18 residues. CDR3 in DNA: TGTGCCAGCAGTTTCCTCTACTTAACTAGCGGGATCGGGTATGAGCAGTTCTTC. Its translation: CASSFLYLTSGIGYEQFF.

This clonotype was seen at least ten times. V usage is TRBV7-9 and J usage is TRBJ1-1; tentatively, D is TRBD1 (6 bases). The V end was cut by 5 bases, the J end by 2 bases, with 18 bases between. CDR3 length: 16 residues. The germline V gene has CDR1 SEHNR and CDR2 FQNEAQ (reference sequence). The CDR3 DNA reads as TGTGCCAGCAGCCTCAAAAAGACAGGACACAACACTGAAGCTTTCTTT. Its protein is CASSLKKTGHNTEAFF.

This sequence joins TRBV7-9 and TRBJ2-3, with a possible D match to TRBD2 (7 bases). The CDR3 has 17 residues. The V end lost 6 bases, the J end lost 4 bases, and 23 bases lay between the germline ends. CDR1 is SEHNR, CDR2 FQNEAQ, per germline (reference sequence). CDR3 in DNA: TGTGCCAGCAGGAATATGAGGGGATGGGGGGGGCCAGATACGCAGTATTTT. Protein product: CASRNMRGWGGPDTQYF.

This clonotype was recorded many times. A much more abundant neighbour one base away suggests this may be a read error. V and J are TRBV2 and TRBJ2-1; unclear D gene. This CDR3 is built from 11 residues. Looked up from germline, CDR1 is SNHLY and CDR2 is FYNNEI. The chain's CDR3 is CANSIRAEQFF. The CDR3 DNA reads as TGTGCCAACAGTATCCGGGCTGAGCAGTTCTTC.

There are many counts of this clonotype. Here the CDR3 reads CASSSSGRATAGELFF. CDR3 coding DNA: TGTGCCAGCAGTTCCAGCGGGAGGGCCACGGCCGGGGAGCTGTTTTTT. The chain uses TRBV2 and TRBJ2-2; 10 bases are a match to TRBD2. The CDR3 consists of 16 residues. CDR1 is SNHLY, CDR2 FYNNEI, per germline. Losses at the gene ends were 5 bases for V and 6 bases for J; bases not matched to a gene: 9. Looking up the rest from reference TRBV2 and TRBJ2-2 gives the full variable domain: EPEVTQTPSHQVTQMGQEVILRCVPISNHLYFYWYRQILGQKVEFLVSFYNNEISEKSEIFDDQFSVERPDGSNFTLKIRSTKLEDSAMYFCASSSSGRATAGELFFGEGSRLTVL.

This clonotype was found many times. The V gene is TRBV30, the J gene TRBJ1-4, with 7 bases aligning to TRBD1. CDR3 length: 12 residues. V lost 0 bases to trimming and J lost 9 bases; unmatched junction nucleotides: 1. Germline CDR1 GTSNPN, CDR2 SVGIG (reference sequence). CDR3 in DNA: TGTGCCTGGAGTGTACAGGGGAAAAAACTGTTTTTT. This codes for CAWSVQGKKLFF.

This clonotype was seen repeatedly, ten times or more. The V call is TRBV20-1, the J call TRBJ2-7; 7 bases fit TRBD1. V lost 0 bases to trimming and J lost 4 bases; unmatched junction nucleotides: 6. The CDR3 runs to 14 residues. The germline gives CDR1 DFQATT, CDR2 SNEGSKA (reference sequence). CDR3: CSARDRTGLYEQYF. CDR3 DNA: TGCAGTGCTAGAGATCGGACAGGACTTTACGAGCAGTACTTC.

This clonotype was picked up a small number of times. The rearrangement links TRBV27 to TRBJ1-1, with TRBD1 matching 7 bases. V was pared by 2 bases and J by 3 bases, with 6 bases of the junction left unmatched. CDR1 and CDR2 (germline): MNHEY, SMNVEV (reference sequence). The CDR3 spans 15 residues. The CDR3 protein is CASSLTTGVDTEAFF. In DNA, the CDR3 is TGTGCCAGCAGTTTAACCACAGGGGTTGACACTGAAGCTTTCTTT.

This chain joins TRBV27 and TRBJ2-3; 9 nucleotides line up with TRBD2. Trimming took 7 bases from V and 6 from J; bases not matched to a gene: 14. Germline V lookup: CDR1 MNHEY, CDR2 SMNVEV (reference sequence). The CDR3 length is 16 residues. The DNA of the CDR3 is TGTGCCAGCACCAGCCGACGGCGGGGGGGGTTCGATACGCAGTATTTT. As protein: CASTSRRRGGFDTQYF.

The table lists this clonotype with a few counts. The CDR3: CASSEGNSYGYTF. Here the CDR3 DNA reads TGCGCCAGCAGCGAAGGGAACAGCTATGGCTACACCTTC. The chain is built from TRBV5-1 and TRBJ1-2, with D uncertain. Trimming took off 4 bases at V and 4 bases at J, with 11 bases between the two ends. In germline, CDR1 is SGHRS, CDR2 YFSETQ. The CDR3 has 13 residues.

This clonotype was seen only a few times. Just one base apart from a much larger clone, this may be a read error. V and J are TRBV14 and TRBJ1-1, with 8 bases matching TRBD1. CDR3 length equals 15 residues. The V and J ends lost 4 bases and 4 bases, in that order; junction bases with no gene match: 8. Per the germline V gene, CDR1 is SGHDN and CDR2 is FVKESK. DNA for the CDR3: TGTGCCAGCAGCCTAGCCAGGGGGCCGGGCACTGAAGCTTTCTTT. It specifies CASSLARGPGTEAFF.

This clonotype has a count of ten or more. The V gene is TRBV20-1, the J gene TRBJ2-1, with 7 nucleotides matching TRBD1. The J segment lost 3 bases and the V segment lost 4 bases, leaving 15 bases of the junction unmatched. The CDR3 consists of 17 residues. Germline lookup yields CDR1 DFQATT and CDR2 SNEGSKA (reference sequence). CDR3 coding DNA: TGCAGTGCTAACCTTTTACAGGGGAATAGGATCTACAATGAGCAGTTCTTC. Its translation: CSANLLQGNRIYNEQFF.

This clonotype occurred many times. The chain employs TRBV6-1 and TRBJ2-6; no clear D gene. Trimming shortened V by 5 bases and J by 0 bases, and 8 bases separated the two germline ends. CDR3 length: 15 residues. Germline loops: CDR1 MNHNS, CDR2 SASEGT. The CDR3 nucleotides are TGTGCCAGCAGTTCACAGCCCTCTGGGGCCAACGTCCTGACTTTC. Amino acid sequence: CASSSQPSGANVLTF.

This clonotype was counted ten times or more. This chain joins TRBV18 and TRBJ1-5; 7 nucleotides match TRBD1. The germline gives CDR1 KGHSH, CDR2 LQKENI. This CDR3 has 14 residues. V was pared by 3 bases and J by 4 bases, with 3 bases of the junction left unmatched. The CDR3 sequence: CASSPGTVNQPQHF. The CDR3 region has the DNA TGTGCCAGCTCACCTGGGACAGTAAATCAGCCCCAGCATTTT.